This T cell receptor beta chain was profiled in a study of high-grade serous ovarian cancer treatment subgroups. Study background: Samples averaged around 13,000 reads and roughly 7,700 unique TCR beta rearrangements.

This table comes from immunoSEQ multiplex PCR, and its TCRdb copy is limited to in-frame clones, with some not included. The table records about 15,000 clones, roughly nine tenths of them present only once. The CDR3 contains 16 residues. In germline, CDR1 is MNHNS, CDR2 SASEGT. V was clipped by 4 bases and J by 8 bases; unmatched bases: 10. Study-wide results and limits: Without spatial data, bulk sequencing limits insight into HGSC tumor diversity. Same-patient tumor repertoires overlapped at about 0.095 to 0.8; different patients barely overlapped. Only CDR3 was analyzed; CDR1 and CDR2 were not.

A remark on this clone: What it binds is unknown.

Tumor samples were taken before definitive surgery or chemotherapy. Sequencing was carried out using tumor tissue. The TCR was taken from a human donor with high-grade serous ovarian cancer. The gene calls are TRBV6-1 and TRBJ2-1; 11 nucleotides align to TRBD1. DNA of the CDR3: TGTGCCAGCAGTGTTCGGACAGGGGGCGCTGGCTATGAGCAGTTCTTC. This translates into CASSVRTGGAGYEQFF.